Shown below are 27 T cell receptor beta chains from a single sample sequenced in a study of tumor-infiltrating lymphocytes in localized non-small cell lung cancer. The table came from immunoSEQ multiplex PCR; TCRdb's copy has only in-frame clones and leaves some out. The data hold about 9,600 clones, with about 80% observed a single time. Sequencing input: uninvolved lung tissue not adjacent to the tumor. Receptors were obtained from a human donor with non-small cell lung cancer.

The rearrangement joins TRBV5-1 to TRBJ2-2, with D possibly TRBD1 on 6 matching bases. The germline V gene encodes CDR1 SGHRS and CDR2 YFSETQ. V lost 0 bases and J lost 7, with 10 bases in between. The CDR3 totals 14 residues. CDR3 nucleotide sequence: TGCGCCAGCAGCTTGGACGAGGGACACGGGGAGCTGTTTTTT. Translated, it gives CASSLDEGHGELFF.

This chain uses TRBV19 with TRBJ2-1, with a possible D match to TRBD2 (5 bases). This CDR3 has 15 amino acids. Per the germline V gene, CDR1 is LNHDA and CDR2 is SQIVND (reference sequence). Trimming cost V 4 bases and J 6 bases, with 16 bases left between them. CDR3 sequence: CASSRSGPAGNEQFF. The CDR3 coding sequence is TGTGCCAGTAGTAGATCCGGTCCCGCGGGCAATGAGCAGTTCTTC.

This clone was detected only once. The V and J genes are TRBV11-2 and TRBJ2-7; 10 bases fit TRBD2. The germline CDR1 and CDR2 sequences are SGHAT and FQNNGV. The CDR3 covers 16 residues. J lost 0 bases, V lost 1 base, and 3 bases had no gene match. The CDR3 here is CASSLGASGSSYEQYF. The CDR3 nucleotides are TGTGCCAGCAGCTTAGGGGCTAGCGGGAGCTCCTACGAGCAGTACTTC.

With regard to this clone: The same CDR3 also results from other DNA sequences found in this sample. The V and J genes are TRBV29-1 and TRBJ1-1; 7 bases align to TRBD1. Germline CDR1 SQVTM, CDR2 ANQGSEA. Unmatched junction bases numbered 3, after V lost 7 bases and J lost 1 base. There are 12 residues in the CDR3. The CDR3: CSAGQPNTEAFF. CDR3 sequence (DNA): TGCAGCGCGGGACAGCCGAACACTGAAGCTTTCTTT.

In DNA form, the CDR3 reads TGTGCCAGCAGGGACAGCCTTAGCAATCAGCCCCAGCATTTT. This codes for CASRDSLSNQPQHF. This chain uses TRBV28 with TRBJ1-5; TRBD1 might be the D (6 bases). Germline V gene lookup returns CDR1 MDHEN and CDR2 SYDVKM. This CDR3 has 14 amino acids. Trimming took off 6 bases at V and 0 bases at J, with 9 bases between the two ends.

The CDR3 sequence is CASSSDLGLTYEQYF. The CDR3 DNA sequence: TGTGCCAGCAGCTCCGACTTAGGGCTTACTTACGAGCAGTACTTC. The chain has TRBV7-6 and TRBJ2-7; unclear D gene. In germline, CDR1 is SGHVS, CDR2 FNYEAQ. The CDR3 is made up of 15 amino acids. V shed 4 bases and J shed 4 bases, with 17 bases lying between them.

The chain carries TRBV19 and TRBJ1-1; 7 bases fit TRBD1. Germline CDR1 reads LNHDA; CDR2 reads SQIVND (reference sequence). The junction had 9 bases not matched to a gene; V was cut back by 1 base and J by 4 bases. CDR3 length: 16 residues. In DNA form, the CDR3 reads TGTGCCAGTAGTATAGCCCCGACAGGGAGGGGCACTGAAGCTTTCTTT. Residues: CASSIAPTGRGTEAFF.

CDR3 DNA: TGTGCCAGCAGTGTCACGCAGGGAAAAAGGGCGAACACTGAAGCTTTCTTT. As protein: CASSVTQGKRANTEAFF. The chain joins TRBV27 to TRBJ1-1, with D perhaps matching TRBD1 (5 bases). Germline CDR1 is MNHEY and CDR2 is SMNVEV (reference sequence). Trimming took 5 bases from V and 1 from J, leaving 20 bases between them. CDR3 size: 17 residues.

The rearrangement links TRBV9 to TRBJ2-7, with 11 bases that match TRBD1. Trimming took 4 bases from V and 6 from J; bases not matched to a gene: 9. CDR1 SGDLS and CDR2 YYNGEE come from the germline V gene. This CDR3 is built from 15 residues. CDR3 protein: CASSPGQGAIGEQYF. DNA of the CDR3: TGTGCCAGCAGCCCCGGACAGGGGGCGATCGGCGAGCAGTACTTC.

The gene calls are TRBV29-1 and TRBJ2-7; 7 bases are shared with TRBD2. The CDR3 spans 15 residues. The V segment lost 0 bases and the J segment 0 bases; nucleotides outside the gene matches: 5. The germline V gene encodes CDR1 SQVTM and CDR2 ANQGSEA. The CDR3 reads CSVEDQGGSSYEQYF. The CDR3 coding sequence is TGCAGCGTTGAAGATCAGGGCGGGAGCTCCTACGAGCAGTACTTC.

The gene calls are TRBV19 and TRBJ1-4, with TRBD1 identical over 9 bases. Per germline, CDR1 LNHDA and CDR2 SQIVND (reference sequence). The trim removed 3 bases at V and 10 bases at J, leaving 6 bases unmatched. This CDR3 is 14 amino acids long. The DNA of the CDR3 is TGTGCCAGTAGTATGGACAGGGGAGGCCGAAAACTGTTTTTT. Translating it yields CASSMDRGGRKLFF.

This clone was counted once. The chain is built from TRBV19 and TRBJ2-3, with 15 bases fitting TRBD2. The CDR3 runs 17 residues. The germline V gene encodes CDR1 LNHDA and CDR2 SQIVND (reference sequence). Unmatched junction bases numbered 8, after V lost 6 bases and J lost 4 bases. DNA of the CDR3: TGTGCCAGTAGAAAAAACGGACTAGCGGGGGGGCCAGATACGCAGTATTTT. Encoded protein: CASRKNGLAGGPDTQYF.

The chain has TRBV6-1 and TRBJ2-7, with 7 bases aligning to TRBD2. Germline CDR1 is MNHNS and CDR2 is SASEGT. The CDR3 consists of 14 residues. V lost 8 bases and J lost 3; bases outside the gene matches: 10. CDR3 amino acids: CASVEREHYYEQYF. CDR3 DNA: TGTGCCAGCGTAGAGCGGGAACACTACTACGAGCAGTACTTC.

The chain couples TRBV2 to TRBJ2-7, with D tentatively TRBD1 (7 bases). The ends were cut back, 3 bases at V and 1 base at J, with 10 bases in the middle. Germline CDR1 SNHLY, CDR2 FYNNEI. The CDR3 loop spans 14 amino acids. CDR3 residues: CASSDSGGSYEQYF. CDR3 nucleotide sequence: TGTGCCAGCAGTGACTCAGGGGGGTCCTACGAGCAGTACTTC.

This clone turned up a few times. V and J are TRBV23-1 and TRBJ2-6, with 7 positions matching TRBD2. TRBV23-1 is filed as an ORF, its function uncertain. Unmatched junction bases numbered 11, after V lost 3 bases and J lost 0 bases. The CDR3 loop spans 19 amino acids. CDR3 in DNA: TGCGCCAGCAGTCAGTCCCCCGCGGGGGACGACTCTGGGGCCAACGTCCTGACTTTC. It codes for CASSQSPAGDDSGANVLTF.

This clone has just a few counts. The chain employs TRBV11-2 and TRBJ2-1, with TRBD2 matching 9 bases. Germline CDR1 SGHAT, CDR2 FQNNGV. Trimming removed 5 bases from V and 5 bases from J; junction bases left unmatched: 4. This CDR3 spans 14 amino acids. CDR3 amino acids: CASSPGGGDNEQFF. For the CDR3, the DNA is TGTGCCAGCAGCCCCGGCGGGGGGGACAATGAGCAGTTCTTC.

This rearrangement joins TRBV5-1 to TRBJ2-1; D is unclear. Trimming pared 5 bases from V and 8 bases from J, leaving 14 bases between. Germline loops: CDR1 SGHRS, CDR2 YFSETQ. There are 13 residues in the CDR3. The CDR3 DNA follows: TGCGCCAGCAGTCGTGACCTTGGGGATGAGCAGTTCTTC. Translating it yields CASSRDLGDEQFF. The variable domain in full, completed from reference TRBV5-1 and TRBJ2-1, reads KAGVTQTPRYLIKTRGQQVTLSCSPISGHRSVSWYQQTPGQGLQFLFEYFSETQRNKGNFPGRFSGRQFSNSRSEMNVSTLELGDSALYLCASSRDLGDEQFFGPGTRLTVL.

The J gene is TRBJ2-3, the V gene TRBV6-1; 10 nucleotides line up with TRBD2. Per germline, CDR1 MNHNS and CDR2 SASEGT. V shed 2 bases, J shed 2 bases, and the junction held 1 base outside the gene matches. The CDR3 extends over 15 amino acids. This chain's CDR3 is CASSELAGDTDTQYF. CDR3 nucleotide sequence: TGTGCCAGCAGTGAACTAGCGGGGGACACAGATACGCAGTATTTT.

This clone was counted a single time. The V gene is TRBV30, the J gene TRBJ1-4; 8 bases map to TRBD1. V gave up 2 bases and J gave up 7 bases; unmatched junction bases: 6. Germline-derived CDR1 and CDR2 are GTSNPN and SVGIG (reference sequence). CDR3 length: 14 residues. CDR3: CAWSPDRGREKLFF. Written as DNA, the CDR3 is TGTGCCTGGAGTCCCGACAGGGGCCGTGAAAAACTGTTTTTT.

This clone was seen a few times. V gene TRBV27 combines with J gene TRBJ2-3; TRBD2 matches 11 bases. CDR3 length: 16 amino acids. The junction had 10 bases not matched to a gene; V was cut back by 6 bases and J by 5 bases. Germline assignment: CDR1 MNHEY and CDR2 SMNVEV (reference sequence). Written as DNA, the CDR3 is TGTGCCAGCAGCCGATCTATAGCGGGAGGGGGAGATACGCAGTATTTT. Its translation: CASSRSIAGGGDTQYF.

J is TRBJ1-5 and V is TRBV2, with D hard to call. Germline V gene lookup returns CDR1 SNHLY and CDR2 FYNNEI. CDR3 size: 14 residues. The V end was cut by 5 bases, the J end by 0 bases, with 8 bases between. Written as DNA, the CDR3 is TGTGCCAGCAGTAAAGGATATAGCAATCAGCCCCAGCATTTT. This translates into CASSKGYSNQPQHF.

The chain has TRBV5-6 and TRBJ1-4, with D possibly being TRBD1 (6 bases). This CDR3 is built from 17 residues. Germline V gives CDR1 SGHDT, CDR2 YYEEEE. V shed 0 bases and J shed 5 bases, with 17 bases lying between them. The CDR3 DNA reads as TGTGCCAGCAGCTTGGCAACAGGGAGCTTCGCGAATGAAAAACTGTTTTTT. It is translated as CASSLATGSFANEKLFF.

This clone was counted a single time. The chain carries TRBV5-4 and TRBJ1-6, with TRBD1 matching over 7 bases. V trimming: 4 bases; J trimming: 5 bases; junction bases outside the gene matches: 6. The germline gives CDR1 SGHNT, CDR2 YYREEE (reference sequence). This CDR3 has 15 amino acids. The CDR3 region is CASSGPGTDNSPLHF. In nucleotides, the CDR3 is TGTGCCAGCAGCGGACCCGGGACAGATAATTCACCCCTCCACTTT.

This clone showed up just a few times. The genes are TRBV9 and TRBJ1-2; 7 nucleotides align to TRBD1. Unmatched junction bases numbered 6, after V lost 1 base and J lost 3 bases. The CDR3 loop spans 15 amino acids. CDR1 SGDLS and CDR2 YYNGEE come from the germline V gene. The CDR3 is CASSVSDRADYGYTF. The CDR3 region has the DNA TGTGCCAGCAGCGTATCCGACAGGGCCGACTATGGCTACACCTTC.

The rearrangement uses TRBV6-5 and TRBJ2-1; weak D call: TRBD1 (6 bases). The CDR3 totals 12 residues. Trimming shortened V by 6 bases and J by 7 bases, and 10 bases separated the two germline ends. Germline CDR1 is MNHEY and CDR2 is SVGAGI. Written as DNA, the CDR3 is TGTGCCAGCAGACGGACAGCGAATGAGCAGTTCTTC. This translates into CASRRTANEQFF.

The chain recombines TRBV7-9 with TRBJ1-1; D perhaps matches TRBD1 (5 bases). Looked up from germline, CDR1 is SEHNR and CDR2 is FQNEAQ (reference sequence). V was clipped by 5 bases and J by 0 bases, with 7 bases between them. The length of the CDR3 is 13 residues. CDR3 nucleotides: TGTGCCAGCAGCCAAGGGGTGAACACTGAAGCTTTCTTT. This translates into CASSQGVNTEAFF.

The V gene is TRBV7-6, the J gene TRBJ2-7; D remains ambiguous. Germline CDR1 and CDR2: SGHVS and FNYEAQ. The V end lost 6 bases, the J end lost 5 bases, and 14 bases lay between the germline ends. CDR3 size: 13 residues. This chain's CDR3 is CASSVTEIHEQYF. CDR3 bases: TGTGCCAGCAGTGTGACGGAAATCCACGAGCAGTACTTC.